The 27 T cell receptor beta chains below all came from one sample that was sequenced in a study of OX40 agonist ivuxolimab in advanced cancers. Profiled with immunoSEQ multiplex PCR; TCRdb holds only in-frame clones, not every one. The repertoire holds tens of thousands of clones, with around four fifths as singletons. This material consisted of CD4+ or CD8+ T cells sorted from blood, taken in a trial of the OX40 agonist ivuxolimab. Receptors were obtained from an adult with an advanced solid tumor such as melanoma, head and neck, liver or kidney cancer.

In nucleotides, the CDR3 is TGCGCCAGCAGCCAAGAAGCCCGAGAGAATCAGCCCCAGCATTTT. This sequence encodes CASSQEARENQPQHF. J is TRBJ1-5 and V is TRBV4-1; D ambiguous. In germline, CDR1 is MGHRA, CDR2 YSYEKL. The CDR3 runs to 15 residues. The V end lost 0 bases, the J end lost 4 bases, and 10 bases lay between the germline ends.

The V and J genes are TRBV4-1 and TRBJ1-5; 7 bases are shared with TRBD1. CDR1 and CDR2 from the germline V gene are MGHRA and YSYEKL. V dropped 3 bases and J dropped 3; count of bases not matched to a gene: 20. This CDR3 region has 20 residues. The CDR3, as DNA: TGCGCCAGCAGCCACCTCAGGGGGTTAGTCCCCGCATACACCAATCAGCCCCAGCATTTT. Translating it yields CASSHLRGLVPAYTNQPQHF.

This clone is a singleton in its sample. The chain uses TRBV7-9 and TRBJ2-1; weak D call: TRBD1 (6 bases). The germline CDR1 and CDR2 sequences are SEHNR and FQNEAQ (reference sequence). V was pared by 2 bases and J by 6 bases, with 14 bases between. This CDR3 has 15 residues. CDR3 nucleotides: TGTGCCAGCAGCTTATTCACAGGGAGAAGCAATGAGCAGTTCTTC. It codes for CASSLFTGRSNEQFF.

As DNA, the CDR3 is TGTGCCAGCAGCTTAAATCTTGCTGGAGAAGCTTTCTTT. It translates to CASSLNLAGEAFF. V usage is TRBV7-3 and J usage is TRBJ1-1; unclear D gene. CDR1 and CDR2 from the germline V gene are SGHTA and FQGTGA. Between the trimmed V and J ends, which lost 1 base and 8 bases, there was a span of 11 bases. The CDR3 runs 13 residues.

J is TRBJ2-3 and V is TRBV14; D is uncertain. CDR1 is SGHDN, CDR2 FVKESK, per germline. V was cut by 1 base and J by 3 bases, with 5 bases left in between. The CDR3 loop spans 13 amino acids. For the CDR3, the DNA is TGTGCCAGCAGCCAAGCGGGTACAGATACGCAGTATTTT. Its protein is CASSQAGTDTQYF.

This clone was seen only a few times. The V call is TRBV4-2, the J call TRBJ1-6, with D hard to call. The CDR3 length is 15 residues. V was shortened by 3 bases and J by 3 bases, with 9 bases between the two germline ends. In germline, CDR1 is LGHNA, CDR2 YNFKEQ. DNA for the CDR3: TGTGCCAGCAGCCAGAAAAAGGGCTATAATTCACCCCTCCACTTT. Translating it yields CASSQKKGYNSPLHF.

The genes are TRBV6-5 and TRBJ2-2; D is uncertain. Germline loops: CDR1 MNHEY, CDR2 SVGAGI. The CDR3 length is 12 residues. V lost 6 bases and J 7 bases, leaving 9 bases between the germline ends. CDR3 nucleotide sequence: TGTGCCAGCAGCCCGGTTGACGGGGAGCTGTTTTTT. The encoded protein is CASSPVDGELFF.

CDR3 protein: CASSLGQGSVGEQFF. CDR3 bases: TGCGCCAGCAGCTTGGGGCAGGGGTCAGTGGGTGAGCAGTTCTTC. The genes are TRBV5-1 and TRBJ2-1; D is perhaps TRBD1 (6 bases). The CDR3 covers 15 residues. Trimming cost V 0 bases and J 9 bases, with 16 bases left between them. Germline values: CDR1 SGHRS, CDR2 YFSETQ.

The V and J genes are TRBV5-4 and TRBJ2-3; D gene unclear. The V end was cut by 3 bases, the J end by 1 base, with 6 bases between. Germline CDR1 is SGHNT and CDR2 is YYREEE (reference sequence). CDR3 length: 13 amino acids. This chain's CDR3 is CASSSWGTDTQYF. The CDR3 DNA reads as TGTGCCAGCAGCTCCTGGGGCACAGATACGCAGTATTTT.

This clone was counted a single time. This same CDR3 is encoded by further DNA sequences in the sample. The rearrangement links TRBV7-3 to TRBJ2-7; D possibly corresponds to TRBD2 (7 bases). Trimming pared 2 bases from V and 3 bases from J, leaving 11 bases between. The germline CDR1 and CDR2 sequences are SGHTA and FQGTGA. There are 14 residues in the CDR3. The CDR3 sequence is CASSLEGGGYEQYF. The CDR3 DNA follows: TGTGCCAGCAGCTTAGAGGGGGGGGGCTACGAGCAGTACTTC.

The chain employs TRBV6-1 and TRBJ1-4; D not certain. Germline V gives CDR1 MNHNS, CDR2 SASEGT. The V gene lost 2 bases and the J gene lost 8 bases, with 9 bases spanning the gap. This CDR3 is built from 13 residues. The CDR3 coding sequence is TGTGCCAGCAGTGAATCGATGGTGGAAAAACTGTTTTTT. Protein: CASSESMVEKLFF.

This clone has only a few counts. The V call is TRBV29-1, the J call TRBJ2-5; 8 bases line up with TRBD1. There are 14 residues in the CDR3. V shed 3 bases, J shed 2 bases, and the junction held 5 bases outside the gene matches. The germline V gene encodes CDR1 SQVTM and CDR2 ANQGSEA. The CDR3 region has the DNA TGCAGCGTTGAGAGGACAGGGAATCAAGAGACCCAGTACTTC. It codes for CSVERTGNQETQYF.

The V call is TRBV28, the J call TRBJ2-1; 10 positions match TRBD1. The CDR3 loop spans 13 amino acids. With V trimmed by 6 bases and J by 8 bases, 4 bases remained unmatched. Germline V gene data show CDR1 as MDHEN and CDR2 as SYDVKM. DNA for the CDR3: TGTGCCAGCAGGACCGGGACAGGGGATGAGCAGTTCTTC. It translates to CASRTGTGDEQFF.

This clone was counted between two and nine times. CDR3 in amino acids: CASSSGQQGYTF. In DNA, the CDR3 is TGTGCCAGCAGCTCCGGACAGCAGGGCTACACCTTC. The chain recombines TRBV28 with TRBJ1-2; a weak D match, TRBD1 (6 bases). V lost 6 bases to trimming and J lost 8 bases, with 13 bases between them. Germline loops: CDR1 MDHEN, CDR2 SYDVKM. The CDR3 totals 12 residues.

The rearrangement joins TRBV5-1 to TRBJ2-5; TRBD1 or TRBD2 may be the D gene (5 bases each). Germline CDR1 reads SGHRS; CDR2 reads YFSETQ. The CDR3 is made up of 13 amino acids. Trimming stripped 4 bases from V and 5 bases from J, with 12 bases between. The CDR3 reads CASSGLRGETQYF. The CDR3 DNA reads TGCGCCAGCAGCGGACTGAGGGGCGAGACCCAGTACTTC.

This clone showed up just a few times. This rearrangement joins TRBV30 to TRBJ1-2; 7 bases agree with TRBD1. CDR3 size: 15 residues. Germline trimming cut 1 base from V and 5 bases from J; bases unmatched to any gene: 10. Germline V CDR1 and CDR2: GTSNPN, SVGIG (reference sequence). CDR3 nucleotide sequence: TGTGCCTGGAGTGCCCGGCGGGACAGCTCATATGGCTACACCTTC. Residues: CAWSARRDSSYGYTF.

The rearrangement joins TRBV5-1 to TRBJ2-1; D might be TRBD2 (6 bases). The CDR3 covers 15 residues. The germline V and J ends were trimmed by 0 bases and 4 bases, with 11 bases remaining between them. Germline assignment: CDR1 SGHRS and CDR2 YFSETQ. The CDR3 coding sequence is TGCGCCAGCAGCTTGGAACTAGGAGGGTACAATGAGCAGTTCTTC. Amino acid sequence: CASSLELGGYNEQFF.

J is TRBJ1-4 and V is TRBV7-8, with TRBD1 as a possible D gene (6 bases). CDR3 length: 17 amino acids. V was clipped by 1 base and J by 0 bases, with 12 bases between them. CDR1 is SGHVS and CDR2 is FQNEAQ in the germline V gene. The CDR3 coding sequence is TGTGCCAGCAGCTTAGAGGCAGGGGATGCAACTAATGAAAAACTGTTTTTT. Residues: CASSLEAGDATNEKLFF.

The chain recombines TRBV21-1 with TRBJ2-7; the table's D gene call, TRBD1, was not cross checked with the DNA. TRBV21-1 is marked as a pseudogene. There are 17 residues in the CDR3. CDR3 protein: CASSTPGQGPPGYEQYF. CDR3 bases: TGTGCCAGCAGCACTCCGGGACAGGGGCCTCCGGGCTACGAGCAGTACTTC.

The rearrangement joins TRBV2 to TRBJ2-7, with 7 nucleotides matching TRBD1. V shed 6 bases, J shed 5 bases, and the junction held 10 bases outside the gene matches. This CDR3 has 14 residues. Per germline, CDR1 SNHLY and CDR2 FYNNEI. The CDR3 loop reads CASRAGQAGDEQYF. CDR3 nucleotide sequence: TGTGCCAGCAGAGCCGGACAGGCTGGGGACGAGCAGTACTTC. The whole variable domain, filled in from reference TRBV2 and TRBJ2-7, reads EPEVTQTPSHQVTQMGQEVILRCVPISNHLYFYWYRQILGQKVEFLVSFYNNEISEKSEIFDDQFSVERPDGSNFTLKIRSTKLEDSAMYFCASRAGQAGDEQYFGPGTRLTVT.

The V and J genes are TRBV11-3 and TRBJ2-1; perhaps D is TRBD1 or TRBD2 (7 bases each). CDR3 length equals 17 residues. Trimming stripped 3 bases from V and 2 bases from J, with 17 bases between. Germline V CDR1 and CDR2: SGHNT, YENEEA. The DNA of the CDR3 is TGTGCCAGCAGCTTTGAGGGCAGGGGGACTACCTACAATGAGCAGTTCTTC. Translating gives CASSFEGRGTTYNEQFF.

This chain joins TRBV11-3 and TRBJ2-1; tentative D call: TRBD2 (6 bases). CDR1 and CDR2 (germline): SGHNT, YENEEA. V was cut by 3 bases and J by 3 bases, with 9 bases left in between. The CDR3 totals 14 residues. The CDR3 sequence: CASSFEGGYNEQFF. As DNA, the CDR3 is TGTGCCAGCAGCTTTGAGGGAGGCTACAATGAGCAGTTCTTC.

The chain combines TRBV28 with TRBJ1-4; the D gene is possibly TRBD1 (5 bases). V shed 4 bases and J shed 4 bases, with 13 bases lying between them. CDR1 MDHEN and CDR2 SYDVKM come from the germline V gene. This CDR3 comprises 15 residues. The CDR3 loop reads CASSSGSANNEKLFF. The CDR3 nucleotides read TGTGCCAGCAGTTCAGGGAGCGCAAATAATGAAAAACTGTTTTTT.

The chain combines TRBV6-1 with TRBJ1-4, with 10 nucleotides matching TRBD1. Germline V gene data show CDR1 as MNHNS and CDR2 as SASEGT. Unmatched junction bases numbered 6, after V lost 6 bases and J lost 5 bases. This CDR3 is built from 15 residues. CDR3 coding DNA: TGTGCCAGCAGATACGACAGGGGGCTGAATGAAAAACTGTTTTTT. It specifies CASRYDRGLNEKLFF.

This clone has a handful of counts. This chain joins TRBV25-1 and TRBJ2-7, with D perhaps matching TRBD1 (6 bases). CDR1 is MGHDK and CDR2 is SYGVNS in the germline V gene. The CDR3 runs 15 residues. Between the trimmed V and J ends, which lost 1 base and 0 bases, there was a span of 10 bases. CDR3 bases: TGTGCCAGCAGTGAATGGGACAAGAGCTCCTACGAGCAGTACTTC. Encoded protein: CASSEWDKSSYEQYF.

The chain recombines TRBV7-3 with TRBJ2-1, with 7 bases identical to TRBD2. From germline, CDR1 is SGHTA and CDR2 FQGTGA. The CDR3 has 15 amino acids. V shed 5 bases and J 7 bases; nucleotides not matched to a gene: 11. The CDR3, as DNA: TGTGCCAGCAGCCCCCAGACTAGCCGGGGGAATGAGCAGTTCTTC. Amino acid sequence: CASSPQTSRGNEQFF.

The genes are TRBV28 and TRBJ1-5, with D perhaps TRBD1 (6 bases). The length of the CDR3 is 14 residues. Trimming cost V 5 bases and J 3 bases, with 11 bases left between them. Germline V gene data show CDR1 as MDHEN and CDR2 as SYDVKM. CDR3 nucleotide sequence: TGTGCCAGCAGTGCAGGGGTTAACAATCAGCCCCAGCATTTT. Protein sequence: CASSAGVNNQPQHF.